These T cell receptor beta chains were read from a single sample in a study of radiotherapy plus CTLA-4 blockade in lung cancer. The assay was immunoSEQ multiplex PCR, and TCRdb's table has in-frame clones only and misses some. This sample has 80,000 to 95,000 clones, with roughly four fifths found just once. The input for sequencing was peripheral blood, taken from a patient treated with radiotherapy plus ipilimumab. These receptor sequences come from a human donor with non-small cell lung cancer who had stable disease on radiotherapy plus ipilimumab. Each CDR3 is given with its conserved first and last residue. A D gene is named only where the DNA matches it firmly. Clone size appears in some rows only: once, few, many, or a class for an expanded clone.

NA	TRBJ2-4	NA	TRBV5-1	CASRRQFGSKNIQYF	TGCGCCAGCAGGCGTCAGTTCGGGTCCAAAAACATTCAGTACTTC
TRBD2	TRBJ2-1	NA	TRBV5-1	CASSLGLAGGDEQFF	TGCGCCAGCAGCTTGGGACTAGCGGGAGGGGATGAGCAGTTCTTC
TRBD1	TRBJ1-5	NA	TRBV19	CASSPGQGAQPQHF	TGTGCCAGTAGTCCCGGACAGGGTGCTCAGCCCCAGCATTTT
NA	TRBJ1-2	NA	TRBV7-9	CASSLGRVRDGEDGYTF	TGTGCCAGCAGCTTGGGACGTGTAAGGGACGGGGAAGATGGCTACACCTTC
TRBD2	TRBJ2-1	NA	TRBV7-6	CASSLSPSGGRNEQFF	TGTGCCAGCAGCTTAAGCCCCTCGGGAGGGCGGAATGAGCAGTTCTTC
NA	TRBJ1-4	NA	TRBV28	CASSSSNEKLFF	TGTGCCAGCAGTTCATCTAATGAAAAACTGTTTTTT
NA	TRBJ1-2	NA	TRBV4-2	CASSQDNLSGGRRGYTF	TGTGCCAGCAGCCAAGATAATCTATCCGGGGGGCGTCGGGGCTACACCTTC
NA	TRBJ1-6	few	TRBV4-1	CASSQERGTPFSPLHF	TGCGCCAGCAGCCAAGAGCGAGGGACCCCGTTTTCACCCCTCCACTTT
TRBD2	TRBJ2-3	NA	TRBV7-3	CASSYGTSGGTQYF	TGTGCCAGCAGCTACGGGACTAGCGGGGGTACGCAGTATTTT
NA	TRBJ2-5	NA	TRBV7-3	CASSLFKGGQETQYF	TGTGCCAGCAGCTTATTCAAAGGAGGGCAAGAGACCCAGTACTTC
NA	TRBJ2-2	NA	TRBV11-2	CASSWGQRGNTGELFF	TGTGCCAGCAGCTGGGGGCAGCGGGGGAACACCGGGGAGCTGTTTTTT
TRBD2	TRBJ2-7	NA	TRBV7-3	CASSLLTGGEQYF	TGTGCCAGCAGCTTACTGACGGGGGGAGAGCAGTACTTC
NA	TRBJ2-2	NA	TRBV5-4	CASSPRIGELFF	TGTGCCAGCAGCCCCCGGATTGGGGAGCTGTTTTTT
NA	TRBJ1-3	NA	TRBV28	CASSGQASGNTIYF	TGTGCCAGCAGCGGACAAGCCTCTGGAAACACCATATATTTT
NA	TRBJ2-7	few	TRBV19	CASSTGARVSYEQYF	TGTGCCAGTAGTACCGGGGCTAGGGTTTCCTACGAGCAGTACTTC
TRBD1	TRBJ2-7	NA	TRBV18	CASSKPGQPYEQYF	TGTGCCAGCTCAAAACCGGGACAGCCCTACGAGCAGTACTTC
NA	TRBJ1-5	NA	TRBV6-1	CASSAGTGGDQPQHF	TGTGCCAGCAGCGCCGGGACGGGCGGGGATCAGCCCCAGCATTTT
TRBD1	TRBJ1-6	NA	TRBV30	CAWVPGTGAAIYNPPLHF	TGTGCTTGGGTGCCCGGGACAGGGGCGGCAATTTATAATCCACCCCTCCACTTT
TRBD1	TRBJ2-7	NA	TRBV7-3	CASSSAGTGVTEQYF	TGTGCCAGCAGCTCAGCCGGGACAGGGGTGACCGAGCAGTACTTC
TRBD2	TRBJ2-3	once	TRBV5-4	CASSREGGASTDTQYF	TGTGCCAGCAGTCGGGAGGGAGGGGCTAGCACAGATACGCAGTATTTT
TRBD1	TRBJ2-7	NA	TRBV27	CASSGGQSSYEQYF	TGTGCCAGCAGTGGGGGACAGAGCTCCTACGAGCAGTACTTC
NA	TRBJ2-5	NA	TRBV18	CASSPDQTVQETQYF	TGTGCCAGCTCACCTGATCAGACCGTGCAAGAGACCCAGTACTTC
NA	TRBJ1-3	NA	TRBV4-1	CASSQDLWGSENTIYF	TGCGCCAGCAGCCAAGATCTGTGGGGATCAGAAAACACCATATATTTT
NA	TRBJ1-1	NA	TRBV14	CASSRRYTEAFF	TGTGCCAGCAGCCGCAGGTACACTGAAGCTTTCTTT
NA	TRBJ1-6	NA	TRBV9	CASSVRGEANSPLHF	TGTGCCAGCAGCGTAAGGGGGGAGGCGAATTCACCCCTCCACTTT
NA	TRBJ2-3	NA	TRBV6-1	CASSEGSPRGDTQYF	TGTGCCAGCAGTGAGGGATCCCCCCGAGGAGATACGCAGTATTTT
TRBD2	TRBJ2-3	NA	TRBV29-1	CGTAGVGTDTQYF	TGCGGTACAGCGGGAGTGGGCACAGATACGCAGTATTTT
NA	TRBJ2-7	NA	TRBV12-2	CASRLITSYARQRQYF	TGTGCAAGTCGCTTGATAACTAGCTACGCGCGGCAGCGGCAGTACTTC
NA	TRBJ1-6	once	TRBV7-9	CASSPLGSYSPLHF	TGTGCCAGCAGCCCGCTGGGCAGCTATTCACCCCTCCACTTT
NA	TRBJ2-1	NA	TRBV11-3	CASSPNLNAPTNEQFF	TGTGCCAGCAGCCCTAACCTTAATGCCCCCACCAATGAGCAGTTCTTC
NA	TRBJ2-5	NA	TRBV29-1	CSVEGSLETQYF	TGCAGCGTTGAAGGGAGCTTGGAGACCCAGTACTTC
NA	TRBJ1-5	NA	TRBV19	CASLVLGRGQPQHF	TGTGCCAGTTTAGTATTGGGCAGGGGCCAGCCCCAGCATTTT
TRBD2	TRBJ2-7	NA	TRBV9	CASSVTPGLASPYEQYF	TGTGCCAGCAGCGTAACTCCTGGACTAGCCTCTCCCTACGAGCAGTACTTC
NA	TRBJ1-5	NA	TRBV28	CASSLVDTQPQHF	TGTGCCAGCAGTTTGGTGGATACTCAGCCTCAGCATTTT
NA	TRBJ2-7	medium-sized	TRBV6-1	CASSEAAGMYEQYF	TGTGCCAGCAGTGAAGCGGCAGGGATGTACGAGCAGTACTTC
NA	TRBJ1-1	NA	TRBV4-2	CASTSRGNTEAFF	TGTGCCAGCACCTCAAGGGGAAACACTGAAGCTTTCTTT
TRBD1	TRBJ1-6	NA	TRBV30	CAWSVQGAASPLHF	TGTGCCTGGAGTGTACAGGGGGCGGCTTCACCCCTCCACTTT
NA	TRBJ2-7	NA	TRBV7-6	CASSPGLYEQYF	TGTGCCAGCAGCCCGGGATTGTACGAGCAGTACTTC
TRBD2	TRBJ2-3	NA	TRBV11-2	CASRKFSGGLMDTQYF	TGTGCCAGCAGGAAATTTAGCGGGGGGCTGATGGATACGCAGTATTTT
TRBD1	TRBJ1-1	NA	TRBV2	CASSEERGRVNTEAFF	TGTGCCAGCAGTGAAGAAAGGGGGCGGGTGAACACTGAAGCTTTCTTT
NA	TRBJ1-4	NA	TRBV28	CASSLWGGGTTNEKLFF	TGTGCCAGCAGTTTATGGGGCGGGGGGACAACTAATGAAAAACTGTTTTTT
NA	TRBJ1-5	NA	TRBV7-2	CASSPKAGSQPQHF	TGTGCCAGCAGTCCCAAGGCGGGAAGTCAGCCCCAGCATTTT
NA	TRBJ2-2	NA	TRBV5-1	CASSFRQGGEAGELFF	TGCGCCAGCAGCTTTCGACAGGGCGGGGAAGCCGGGGAGCTGTTTTTT
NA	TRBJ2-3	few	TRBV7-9	CASSLEGGRPDTQYF	TGTGCCAGCAGCCTGGAGGGGGGGCGCCCAGATACGCAGTATTTT
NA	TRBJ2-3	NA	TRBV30	CAWSRGGTDTQYF	TGTGCCTGGAGTCGTGGGGGGACAGATACGCAGTATTTT
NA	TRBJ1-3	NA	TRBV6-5	CASSRTVPSGNTIYF	TGTGCCAGCAGTCGGACAGTACCCTCTGGAAACACCATATATTTT
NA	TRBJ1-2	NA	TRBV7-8	CASSFGAGGQGNGYTF	TGTGCCAGCAGCTTCGGGGCCGGGGGGCAGGGTAATGGCTACACCTTC
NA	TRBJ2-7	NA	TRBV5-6	CASSLGSVHSYEQYF	TGTGCCAGCAGCTTGGGGTCCGTTCATTCCTACGAGCAGTACTTC
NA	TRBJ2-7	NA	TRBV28	CASSQPYEQYF	TGTGCCAGCAGTCAACCTTACGAGCAGTACTTC
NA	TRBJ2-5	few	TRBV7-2	CASTYWREETQYF	TGTGCCAGCACCTACTGGAGGGAAGAGACCCAGTACTTC
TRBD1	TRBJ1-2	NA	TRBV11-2	CASSLQGGYGYTF	TGTGCCAGCAGCTTACAGGGGGGCTATGGCTACACCTTC
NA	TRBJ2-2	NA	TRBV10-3	CAISEGIGELFF	TGTGCCATCAGTGAGGGAATCGGGGAGCTGTTTTTT
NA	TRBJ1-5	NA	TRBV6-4	CASRGTVNQPQHF	TGTGCCAGCAGGGGGACTGTTAATCAGCCCCAGCATTTT
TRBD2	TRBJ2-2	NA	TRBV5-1	CASSLAGGRRNTGELFF	TGCGCCAGCAGCTTGGCGGGGGGACGGAGGAACACCGGGGAGCTGTTTTTT
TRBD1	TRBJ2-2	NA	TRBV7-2	CASTPSQGRRTGELFF	TGTGCCAGCACCCCTTCACAGGGGCGTCGCACCGGGGAGCTGTTTTTT
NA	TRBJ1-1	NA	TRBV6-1	CASSEIRERFEAFF	TGTGCCAGCAGTGAAATAAGGGAGCGGTTTGAAGCTTTCTTT